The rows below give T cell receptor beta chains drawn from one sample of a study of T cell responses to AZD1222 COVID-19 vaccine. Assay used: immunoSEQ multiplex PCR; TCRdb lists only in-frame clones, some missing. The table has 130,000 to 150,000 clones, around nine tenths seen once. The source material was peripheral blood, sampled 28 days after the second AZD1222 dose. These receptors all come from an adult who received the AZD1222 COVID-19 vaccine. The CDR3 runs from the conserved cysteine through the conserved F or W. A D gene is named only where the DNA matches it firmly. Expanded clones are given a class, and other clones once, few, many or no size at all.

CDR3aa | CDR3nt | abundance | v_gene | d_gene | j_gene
CAGRDRAGYTF | TGTGCCGGCCGGGACAGGGCTGGCTACACCTTC | few | TRBV30 | TRBD1 | TRBJ1-2
CASSQERDSSNSPLHF | TGCGCCAGCAGCCAAGAAAGGGACAGTTCTAATTCACCCCTCCACTTT | . | TRBV4-3 | TRBD1 | TRBJ1-6
CASSPHGQGRGGNEQFF | TGTGCCAGCAGCCCGCACGGACAGGGGAGGGGAGGCAATGAGCAGTTCTTC | . | TRBV28 | TRBD1 | TRBJ2-1
CASSLKLGINSLNTEAFF | TGCGCCAGCAGCCTAAAGCTAGGAATCAACAGCCTGAACACTGAAGCTTTCTTT | . | TRBV4-3 | . | TRBJ1-1
CSASATSGRAADTQYF | TGCAGTGCTAGTGCTACTAGCGGGAGGGCCGCAGATACGCAGTATTTT | . | TRBV20-1 | TRBD2 | TRBJ2-3
CASSLRTDTTNEKLFF | TGTGCCAGCAGCCTTCGGACAGATACAACTAATGAAAAACTGTTTTTT | . | TRBV4-2 | . | TRBJ1-4
CASTSGSADTQYF | TGTGCCAGTACTAGCGGGAGTGCGGATACGCAGTATTTT | . | TRBV19 | TRBD2 | TRBJ2-3
CASSPYSGRAEEQYF | TGTGCCAGCAGTCCCTATAGCGGGAGGGCCGAAGAGCAGTACTTC | . | TRBV27 | TRBD2 | TRBJ2-7
CASSRVGEINQPQHF | TGTGCCAGCAGCCGAGTAGGGGAAATCAATCAGCCCCAGCATTTT | . | TRBV6-5 | . | TRBJ1-5
CASSPTGDSSYEQYF | TGTGCCAGCTCACCCACTGGGGACTCCTCCTACGAGCAGTACTTC | . | TRBV18 | . | TRBJ2-7
CASSLALGTQETQYF | TGTGCCAGCAGCTTAGCGCTGGGGACCCAAGAGACCCAGTACTTC | . | TRBV7-9 | . | TRBJ2-5
CASSFPSGGFLSPLHF | TGTGCCAGCAGCTTCCCCTCGGGCGGGTTTCTTTCACCCCTCCACTTT | . | TRBV11-2 | . | TRBJ1-6
CASSLAGRETQYF | TGTGCCAGCAGTCTCGCTGGGAGGGAGACCCAGTACTTC | . | TRBV12-3/TRBV12-4 | . | TRBJ2-5
CASSLGPGGQPQHF | TGTGCCAGCAGTCTCGGACCCGGGGGACAGCCCCAGCATTTT | . | TRBV28 | . | TRBJ1-5
CASSLWALSNSGANVLTF | TGTGCCAGCAGCCTATGGGCCCTCTCAAACTCTGGGGCCAACGTCCTGACTTTC | . | TRBV28 | . | TRBJ2-6
CAISEVAGAYNEQFF | TGTGCCATCAGTGAAGTCGCGGGAGCTTACAATGAGCAGTTCTTC | . | TRBV10-3 | TRBD2 | TRBJ2-1
CASRYDATSGNTIYF | TGTGCCAGCAGGTACGACGCCACCTCTGGAAACACCATATATTTT | . | TRBV6-5 | . | TRBJ1-3
CASSRPGQGGPEAFF | TGTGCCAGTAGTAGACCGGGACAGGGTGGGCCTGAAGCTTTCTTT | . | TRBV19 | TRBD1 | TRBJ1-1
CATQKSANYGYTF | TGTGCCACCCAAAAGTCCGCCAACTATGGCTACACCTTC | few | TRBV12-3/TRBV12-4 | . | TRBJ1-2
CASSPGSGNTIYF | TGTGCCAGCAGTCCTGGCTCTGGAAACACCATATATTTT | once | TRBV27 | . | TRBJ1-3
CAWRQNDRSGYTF | TGTGCCTGGAGGCAGAACGACAGGTCTGGCTACACCTTC | . | TRBV30 | . | TRBJ1-2
CASSPPPGTGSNIQYF | TGTGCCAGCTCACCACCCCCAGGGACAGGGTCAAACATTCAGTACTTC | . | TRBV18 | TRBD1 | TRBJ2-4
CASSQGVRGNEQFF | TGTGCCAGCAGTCAAGGCGTCAGGGGGAATGAGCAGTTCTTC | . | TRBV14 | TRBD1 | TRBJ2-1
CASSQASQSTVIYGYTF | TGCGCCAGCAGCCAAGCCTCCCAATCGACAGTCATCTATGGCTACACCTTC | . | TRBV4-3 | . | TRBJ1-2
CASSVEDGPNYGYTF | TGTGCCAGCAGCGTAGAAGACGGACCTAACTATGGCTACACCTTC | . | TRBV9 | . | TRBJ1-2
CASSWTSTDTQYF | TGTGCCAGCAGTTGGACCAGCACAGATACGCAGTATTTT | . | TRBV6-2/TRBV6-3 | . | TRBJ2-3
CASSEVGSLGEQFF | TGTGCCAGCAGTGAAGTCGGTAGTTTAGGTGAGCAGTTCTTC | few | TRBV2 | . | TRBJ2-1
CASLPGGTPIAGELFF | TGTGCCAGCCTCCCTGGTGGTACTCCCATTGCCGGGGAGCTGTTTTTT | . | TRBV27 | . | TRBJ2-2
CASSIGQAYEQYF | TGTGCCAGTAGTATCGGGCAGGCCTACGAGCAGTACTTC | . | TRBV19 | . | TRBJ2-7
CASSIELASRQFF | TGTGCCAGTAGTATAGAACTAGCTTCCCGGCAGTTCTTC | . | TRBV19 | . | TRBJ2-1
CSVRPGPREGGYTF | TGCAGCGTCCGCCCGGGCCCCCGGGAAGGGGGCTACACCTTC | . | TRBV29-1 | . | TRBJ1-2
CASSLEGKDTEAFF | TGTGCCAGCAGCTTGGAGGGGAAGGACACTGAAGCTTTCTTT | once | TRBV7-2 | . | TRBJ1-1
CASSVGSLAPNEQFF | TGTGCCAGCAGCGTAGGTAGTCTGGCTCCCAATGAGCAGTTCTTC | . | TRBV9 | . | TRBJ2-1
CASSLTGHLTGELFF | TGTGCCAGCAGCTTGACGGGACACCTCACCGGGGAGCTGTTTTTT | once | TRBV7-9 | . | TRBJ2-2
CASRPIGVSNQPQHF | TGTGCCAGCCGCCCTATAGGGGTCAGCAATCAGCCCCAGCATTTT | . | TRBV5-8 | . | TRBJ1-5
CASSLGLGGMSPLHF | TGTGCCAGCAGCTTAGGCCTCGGGGGAATGTCACCCCTCCACTTT | . | TRBV13 | . | TRBJ1-6
CASSGDSGELFF | TGTGCCAGCAGCGGCGACAGCGGGGAGCTGTTTTTT | . | TRBV2 | . | TRBJ2-2